Below are 8 T cell receptor beta chains sequenced from a single sample in a study of resident and recirculating memory T cells in vitiligo (dated by TCRdb to 2017 to 2018). Libraries came from the immunoSEQ multiplex PCR assay. The table was pulled from immuneACCESS by TCRdb, which kept in-frame rearrangements only. Such tables lose some clones; where checked, under half of the loss comes from unresolved V genes, and the rest has no known cause. A total of about 76,000 clones appear in this sample, 92% of them only once. The top ten clones comprise 5% of the sample. Sequenced material: blood. The receptors derive from a male donor with vitiligo.

The rearrangement links TRBV2 to TRBJ2-7; no clear D gene. The CDR3 runs to 12 residues. Germline CDR1 and CDR2: SNHLY and FYNNEI. V was shortened by 6 bases and J by 6 bases, with 12 bases between the two germline ends. CDR3 loop: CASRAYIAEQYF. Here the CDR3 DNA reads TGTGCCAGCAGGGCTTATATAGCCGAGCAGTACTTC.

This clone was counted once. The gene calls are TRBV19 and TRBJ2-7; D is possibly TRBD1 (6 bases). CDR3 size: 16 residues. The V gene lost 6 bases and the J gene lost 0 bases, with 18 bases spanning the gap. Germline-derived CDR1 and CDR2 are LNHDA and SQIVND (reference sequence). The CDR3 loop reads CASSRLGDKTSYEQYF. The DNA of the CDR3 is TGTGCCAGTAGCCGCTTGGGGGACAAGACCTCCTACGAGCAGTACTTC.

In the case of this clone: The sample holds other DNA sequences that translate to the same CDR3. This chain joins TRBV9 and TRBJ2-5; D gene unclear. Germline-derived CDR1 and CDR2 are SGDLS and YYNGEE. V was cut by 0 bases and J by 2 bases, with 8 bases left in between. CDR3 length: 14 residues. CDR3 nucleotide sequence: TGTGCCAGCAGCGTAGGGCAGATACAAGAGACCCAGTACTTC. It translates to CASSVGQIQETQYF.

The chain couples TRBV28 to TRBJ2-7; a possible D gene is TRBD2 (5 bases). The germline V gene encodes CDR1 MDHEN and CDR2 SYDVKM. The CDR3 runs to 12 residues. V was cut by 5 bases and J by 4 bases, with 9 bases left in between. CDR3 sequence: CASSQSGYEQYF. Here the CDR3 DNA reads TGTGCCAGCAGTCAAAGCGGTTACGAGCAGTACTTC. The full variable domain, its missing parts supplied by reference TRBV28 and TRBJ2-7, is DVKVTQSSRYLVKRTGEKVFLECVQDMDHENMFWYRQDPGLGLRLIYFSYDVKMKEKGDIPEGYSVSREKKERFSLILESASTNQTSMYLCASSQSGYEQYFGPGTRLTVT.

The chain uses TRBV9 and TRBJ1-3; TRBD1 might be the D (5 bases). CDR3 length: 14 residues. Between the trimmed V and J ends, which lost 4 bases and 5 bases, there was a span of 13 bases. CDR1 is SGDLS, CDR2 YYNGEE, per germline. The CDR3 is CASSPPGGRNTIYF. The CDR3 nucleotides read TGTGCCAGCAGCCCACCGGGGGGGAGAAACACCATATATTTT.

This rearrangement joins TRBV27 to TRBJ2-7, with 7 bases aligning to TRBD2. CDR3 length: 17 amino acids. CDR1 MNHEY and CDR2 SMNVEV come from the germline V gene (reference sequence). The J segment lost 3 bases and the V segment lost 5 bases, leaving 16 bases of the junction unmatched. This CDR3 is CASSLSAGVPLFYEQYF. CDR3 coding DNA: TGTGCCAGCAGTCTAAGCGCGGGAGTCCCTTTGTTCTACGAGCAGTACTTC.

The chain couples TRBV28 to TRBJ2-7; TRBD1 agrees at 9 bases. Germline loops: CDR1 MDHEN, CDR2 SYDVKM. Trimming at V came to 6 bases and at J to 4 bases, leaving 7 bases not matched to a gene. This CDR3 is 14 amino acids long. The CDR3 DNA is TGTGCCAGCAGCCATTGGGACAGGGTATACGAGCAGTACTTC. Translated: CASSHWDRVYEQYF.

The chain employs TRBV13 and TRBJ2-7; possibly TRBD2 for D (5 bases). With 1 base removed from V and 7 bases from J, the gap between germline ends came to 8 bases. The V gene's germline CDR1 is PRHDT and CDR2 FYEKMQ (reference sequence). The length of the CDR3 is 12 residues. The CDR3 DNA is TGTGCCAGCAGCTTAGTCGGAGGTGAGCAGTACTTC. Amino acid sequence: CASSLVGGEQYF.